The text below deals with one T cell receptor (beta chain). Its cognate antigen is unknown. Germline assignment: CDR1 MDHEN and CDR2 SYDVKM. The CDR3 length is 16 residues. J lost 6 bases, V lost 4 bases, and 8 bases had no gene match. This sample is part of a study of shared clonotypes between healthy human individuals. Study-wide results and caveats: Relative to memory subsets, naive subsets generally showed larger estimated richness.

Deep-level settings were used for running the assay. Produced via immunoSEQ multiplex PCR; TCRdb's table is partial and in-frame only. The repertoire holds roughly 1.4 million clones, with around 98.5% as singletons. The sequencing sample was made of naive CD4+ T cells sorted from blood. The subset denotes: CD45RA+ positively selected. The chain employs TRBV28 and TRBJ2-2; 10 bases match TRBD2. The sequence came from a man between 25 and 39 years old in good health. The CDR3 protein is CASSSPSGSGAGELFF. The CDR3 DNA is TGTGCCAGCAGTTCCCCTAGCGGGAGTGGGGCCGGGGAGCTGTTTTTT.